This T cell receptor (beta chain) derives from a study of T-cell reconstitution after alpha-beta-depleted transplantation in children. This clonotype was seen ten or more times. As it was prepared, the TCRbeta library received unique molecular identifiers. TCRdb reanalysed the PCR reads using MiXCR and keeps one entry per CDR3 protein. The sample records just under 550,000 distinct CDR3 sequences, about 17% being singletons. V shed 8 bases and J 7 bases; nucleotides not matched to a gene: 14. The CDR3 loop spans 15 amino acids. Germline CDR1 is MNHEY and CDR2 is SMNVEV (reference sequence). This TCR was sampled from a human donor who donated a stem cell graft to a child with acute lymphoblastic leukemia. The specimen was PBMCs from the stem cell graft donor, collected from the stem cell graft. The chain combines TRBV27 with TRBJ1-2, with 9 bases aligning to TRBD1. CDR3 DNA: TGTGCCAGCCGGATAACAGGGGGCTTAGAGTCTGGCTACACCTTC. It codes for CASRITGGLESGYTF.